This TCR beta chain was identified during a study of blood T cell repertoires in COVID-19. Whole-study context: COVID-19 samples from acute and convalescent phases originated in the United States, Italy and Spain. The cDNA or gDNA used as material had been derived from T cells, B-cell-depleted T cells, or PBMCs.

Per the study methods: Reference gene primer amplification gave estimated nucleated cell counts. The protocol was immunoSEQ multiplex PCR, while the TCRdb copy is restricted to in-frame clones and leaves out a portion. D and trimming were read from the DNA, whereas the V and J calls and clone size are those reported in that table. The top ten clones hold around 2.5% of a sample with 230,000 or so clones, roughly 84% of them seen once. Germline values: CDR1 SNHLY, CDR2 FYNNEI. V shed 3 bases, J shed 4 bases, and the junction held 5 bases outside the gene matches. CDR3 length: 14 residues. V is TRBV2 and J is TRBJ2-7; TRBD1 matches 8 bases. Sample: peripheral blood. The receptor's source is a man in his forties or fifties who had recovered from COVID-19. CDR3 protein: CASSDQGATYEQYF. As DNA, the CDR3 is TGTGCCAGCAGTGACCAGGGGGCAACGTACGAGCAGTACTTC.